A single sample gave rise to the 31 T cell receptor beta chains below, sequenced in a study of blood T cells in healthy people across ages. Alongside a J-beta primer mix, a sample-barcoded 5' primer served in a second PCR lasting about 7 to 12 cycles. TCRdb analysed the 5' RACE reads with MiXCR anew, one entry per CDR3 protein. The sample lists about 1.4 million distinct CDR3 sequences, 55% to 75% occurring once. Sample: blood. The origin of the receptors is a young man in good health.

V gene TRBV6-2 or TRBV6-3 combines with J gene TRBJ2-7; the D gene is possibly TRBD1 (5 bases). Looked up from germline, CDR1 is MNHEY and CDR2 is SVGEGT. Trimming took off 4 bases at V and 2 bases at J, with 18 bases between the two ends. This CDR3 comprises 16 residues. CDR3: CASSSPWGLKPYEQYF. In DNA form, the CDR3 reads TGTGCCAGCAGTTCCCCATGGGGCTTGAAACCCTACGAGCAGTACTTC.

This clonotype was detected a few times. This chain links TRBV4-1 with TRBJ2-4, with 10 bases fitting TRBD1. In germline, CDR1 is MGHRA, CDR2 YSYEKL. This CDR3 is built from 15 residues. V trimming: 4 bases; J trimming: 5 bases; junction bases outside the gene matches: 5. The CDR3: CASSPGTGDQNIQYF. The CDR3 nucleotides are TGCGCCAGCAGCCCCGGGACAGGGGACCAAAACATTCAGTACTTC.

CDR3 sequence: CASSPSEGPTGGYTF. CDR3 nucleotide sequence: TGTGCCAGCAGTCCCTCCGAGGGCCCCACGGGGGGCTACACCTTC. This chain uses TRBV27 with TRBJ1-2; D is ambiguous. Per the germline V gene, CDR1 is MNHEY and CDR2 is SMNVEV (reference sequence). This CDR3 region has 15 residues. Trimming stripped 5 bases from V and 8 bases from J, with 21 bases between.

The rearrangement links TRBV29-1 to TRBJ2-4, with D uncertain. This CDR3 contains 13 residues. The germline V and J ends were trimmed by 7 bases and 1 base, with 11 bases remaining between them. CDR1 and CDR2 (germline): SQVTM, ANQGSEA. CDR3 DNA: TGCAGCGCTGTATGGCTGGCCAAAAACATTCAGTACTTC. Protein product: CSAVWLAKNIQYF.

This chain's CDR3 is CSARKAEAYTF. The CDR3 DNA reads as TGCAGTGCTAGAAAGGCAGAGGCCTACACCTTC. This chain uses TRBV20-1 with TRBJ1-2; D is ambiguous. The length of the CDR3 is 11 residues. Trimming removed 2 bases at V and 10 bases at J, with 11 bases between. In germline, CDR1 is DFQATT, CDR2 SNEGSKA (reference sequence).

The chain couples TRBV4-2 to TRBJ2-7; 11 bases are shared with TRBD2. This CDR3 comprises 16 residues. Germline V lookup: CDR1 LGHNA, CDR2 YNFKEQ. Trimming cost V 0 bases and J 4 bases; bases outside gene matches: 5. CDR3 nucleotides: TGTGCCAGCAGCCAAGATTTGACTAGCGGGAAATACGAGCAGTACTTC. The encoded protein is CASSQDLTSGKYEQYF.

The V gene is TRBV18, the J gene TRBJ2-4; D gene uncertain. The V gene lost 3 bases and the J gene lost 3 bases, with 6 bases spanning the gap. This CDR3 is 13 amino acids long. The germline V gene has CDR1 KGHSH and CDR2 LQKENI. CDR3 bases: TGTGCCAGCTCACCTGCTGGCAAAAACATTCAGTACTTC. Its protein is CASSPAGKNIQYF.

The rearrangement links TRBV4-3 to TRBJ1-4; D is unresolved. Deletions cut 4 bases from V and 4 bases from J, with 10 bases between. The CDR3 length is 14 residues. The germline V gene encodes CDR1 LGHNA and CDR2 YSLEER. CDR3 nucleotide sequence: TGCGCCAGCAGCCCAACCAACCTTAATGAAAAACTGTTTTTT. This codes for CASSPTNLNEKLFF.

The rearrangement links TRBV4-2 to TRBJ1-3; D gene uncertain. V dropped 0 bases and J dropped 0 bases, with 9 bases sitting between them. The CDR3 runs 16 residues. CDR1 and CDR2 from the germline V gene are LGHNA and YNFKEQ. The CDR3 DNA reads TGTGCCAGCAGCCAAGACGCAGAACTCTCTGGAAACACCATATATTTT. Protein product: CASSQDAELSGNTIYF.

The CDR3 region has the DNA TGTGCCAGCAGGAACAAGGGCCTCGACGAGCAGTACTTC. This codes for CASRNKGLDEQYF. The V call is TRBV3-1, the J call TRBJ2-5; D not resolved. The last part of the DNA fits TRBJ2-7 better; the J call may be wrong. Germline loops: CDR1 LGHDT, CDR2 YNNKEL (reference sequence). CDR3 length: 13 amino acids.

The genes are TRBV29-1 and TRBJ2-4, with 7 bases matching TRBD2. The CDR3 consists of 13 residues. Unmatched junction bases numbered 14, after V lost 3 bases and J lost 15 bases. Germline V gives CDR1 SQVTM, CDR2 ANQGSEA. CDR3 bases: TGCAGCGTTGAGGTACTAGCGAAGGGTGAGGTGTACTTC. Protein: CSVEVLAKGEVYF.

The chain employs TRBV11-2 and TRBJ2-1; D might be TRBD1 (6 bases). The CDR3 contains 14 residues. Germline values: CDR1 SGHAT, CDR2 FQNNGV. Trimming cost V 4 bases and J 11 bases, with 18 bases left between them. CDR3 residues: CASSSSGGQLKQFF. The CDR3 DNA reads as TGTGCCAGCAGCTCCAGTGGGGGACAATTAAAGCAGTTCTTC.

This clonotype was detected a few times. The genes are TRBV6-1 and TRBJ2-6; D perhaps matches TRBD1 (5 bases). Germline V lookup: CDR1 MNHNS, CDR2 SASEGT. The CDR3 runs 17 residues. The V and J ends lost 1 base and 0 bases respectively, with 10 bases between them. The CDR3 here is CASSEEIRASGANVLTF. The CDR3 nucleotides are TGTGCCAGCAGTGAAGAGATCAGGGCCTCTGGGGCCAACGTCCTGACTTTC.

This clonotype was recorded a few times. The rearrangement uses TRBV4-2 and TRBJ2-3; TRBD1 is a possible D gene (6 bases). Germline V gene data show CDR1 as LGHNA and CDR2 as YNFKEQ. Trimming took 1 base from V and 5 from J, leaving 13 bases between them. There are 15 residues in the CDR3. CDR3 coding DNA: TGTGCCAGCAGCCAAGTGGGGACAAACTTAGATACGCAGTATTTT. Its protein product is CASSQVGTNLDTQYF.

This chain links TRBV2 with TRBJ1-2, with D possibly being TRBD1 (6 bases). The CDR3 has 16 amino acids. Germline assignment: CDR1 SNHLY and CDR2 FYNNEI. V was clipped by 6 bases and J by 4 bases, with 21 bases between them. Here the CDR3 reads CASSEYQGFRSYGYTF. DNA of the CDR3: TGTGCCAGCAGCGAATATCAGGGGTTTCGAAGCTATGGCTACACCTTC.

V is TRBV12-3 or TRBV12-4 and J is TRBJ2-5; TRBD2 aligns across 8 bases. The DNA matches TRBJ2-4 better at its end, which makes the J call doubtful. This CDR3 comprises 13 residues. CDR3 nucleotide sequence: TGTGCCAGCAGTTTACTAGCGGGAAACATTCAGTACTTC. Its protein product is CASSLLAGNIQYF.

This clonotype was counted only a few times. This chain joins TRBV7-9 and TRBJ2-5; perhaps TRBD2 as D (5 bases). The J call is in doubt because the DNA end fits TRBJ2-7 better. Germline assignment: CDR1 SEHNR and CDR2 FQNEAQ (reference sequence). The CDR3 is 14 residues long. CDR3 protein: CASSSGLISYEQYF. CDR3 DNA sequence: TGTGCCAGCAGCTCCGGACTGATCTCCTACGAGCAGTACTTC.

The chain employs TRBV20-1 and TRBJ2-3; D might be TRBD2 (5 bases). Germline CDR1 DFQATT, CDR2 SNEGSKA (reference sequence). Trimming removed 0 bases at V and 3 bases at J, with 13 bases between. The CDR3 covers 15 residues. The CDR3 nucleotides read TGCAGTGCTAGAGATGCCCAGACTATTACAGATACGCAGTATTTT. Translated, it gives CSARDAQTITDTQYF.

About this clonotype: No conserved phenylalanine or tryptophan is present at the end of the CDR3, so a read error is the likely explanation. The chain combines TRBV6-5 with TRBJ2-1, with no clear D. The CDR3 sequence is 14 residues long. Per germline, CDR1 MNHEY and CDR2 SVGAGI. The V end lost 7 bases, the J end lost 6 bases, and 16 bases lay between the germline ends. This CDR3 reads CASIRQAGGNEQFL. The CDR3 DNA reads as TGTGCCAGCATTAGGCAAGCCGGTGGCAATGAGCAGTTCCTC.

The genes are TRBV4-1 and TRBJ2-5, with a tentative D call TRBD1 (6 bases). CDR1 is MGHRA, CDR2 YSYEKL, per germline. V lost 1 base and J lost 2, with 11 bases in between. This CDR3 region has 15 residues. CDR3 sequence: CASSQAGHGQETQYF. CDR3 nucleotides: TGCGCCAGCAGCCAAGCGGGACACGGACAAGAGACCCAGTACTTC.

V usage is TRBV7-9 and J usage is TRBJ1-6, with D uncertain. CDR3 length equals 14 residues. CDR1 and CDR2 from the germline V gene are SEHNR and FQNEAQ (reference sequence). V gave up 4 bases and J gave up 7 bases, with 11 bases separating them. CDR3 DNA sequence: TGTGCCAGCAGCTCCATCTCGACGAATTCACCCCTCCACTTT. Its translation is CASSSISTNSPLHF.

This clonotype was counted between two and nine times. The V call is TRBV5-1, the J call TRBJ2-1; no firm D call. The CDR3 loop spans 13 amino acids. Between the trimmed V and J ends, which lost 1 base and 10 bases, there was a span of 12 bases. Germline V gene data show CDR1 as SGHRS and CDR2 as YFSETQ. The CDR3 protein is CASSLTGVREQFF. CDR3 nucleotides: TGCGCCAGCAGCTTGACCGGAGTTCGGGAGCAGTTCTTC.

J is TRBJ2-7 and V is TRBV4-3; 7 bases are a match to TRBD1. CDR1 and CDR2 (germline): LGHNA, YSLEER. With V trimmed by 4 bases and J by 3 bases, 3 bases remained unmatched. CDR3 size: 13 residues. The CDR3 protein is CASSRRQGYEQYF. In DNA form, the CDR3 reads TGCGCCAGCAGCCGCCGACAGGGCTACGAGCAGTACTTC.

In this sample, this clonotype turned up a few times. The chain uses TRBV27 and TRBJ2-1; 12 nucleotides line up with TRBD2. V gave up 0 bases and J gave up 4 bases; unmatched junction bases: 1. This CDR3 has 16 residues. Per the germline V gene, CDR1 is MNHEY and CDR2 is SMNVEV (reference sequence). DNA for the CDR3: TGTGCCAGCAGTTTATCGCTAGCGGGAGGGTACAATGAGCAGTTCTTC. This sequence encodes CASSLSLAGGYNEQFF.

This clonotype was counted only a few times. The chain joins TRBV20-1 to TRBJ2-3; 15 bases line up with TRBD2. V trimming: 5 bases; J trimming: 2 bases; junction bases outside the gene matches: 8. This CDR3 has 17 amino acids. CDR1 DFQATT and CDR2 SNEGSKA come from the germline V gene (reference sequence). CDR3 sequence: CSAPGGTSGRNTDTQYF. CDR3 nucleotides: TGCAGTGCTCCCGGGGGGACTAGCGGGAGGAACACAGATACGCAGTATTTT.

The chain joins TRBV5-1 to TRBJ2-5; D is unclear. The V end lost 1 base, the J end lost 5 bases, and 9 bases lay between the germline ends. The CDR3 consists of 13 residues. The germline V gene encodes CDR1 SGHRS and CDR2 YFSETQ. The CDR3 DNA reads TGCGCCAGCAGCTTGATACTGAGGGAGACCCAGTACTTC. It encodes CASSLILRETQYF.

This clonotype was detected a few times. CDR3 sequence (DNA): TGTGCCAGCAGTTTACTCCCTTTTAGGGGCGGCACAGATACGCAGTATTTT. Translated, it gives CASSLLPFRGGTDTQYF. The rearrangement links TRBV27 to TRBJ2-3; D possibly corresponds to TRBD1 (5 bases). The germline V gene has CDR1 MNHEY and CDR2 SMNVEV (reference sequence). The CDR3 consists of 17 residues. V lost 2 bases to trimming and J lost 1 base, with 16 bases between them.

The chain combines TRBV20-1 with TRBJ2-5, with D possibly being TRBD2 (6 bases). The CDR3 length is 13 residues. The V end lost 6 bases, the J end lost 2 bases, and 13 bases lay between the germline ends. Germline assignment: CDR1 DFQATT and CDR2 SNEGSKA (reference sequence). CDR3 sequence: CSATGTFQETQYF. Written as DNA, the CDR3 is TGCAGTGCAACCGGGACTTTTCAAGAGACCCAGTACTTC.

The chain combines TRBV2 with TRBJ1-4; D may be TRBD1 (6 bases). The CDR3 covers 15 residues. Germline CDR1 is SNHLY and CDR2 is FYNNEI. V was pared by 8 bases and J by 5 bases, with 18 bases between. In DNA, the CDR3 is TGTGCCAGCCGTTACAGGGAAGTGGCGAATGAAAAACTGTTTTTT. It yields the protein CASRYREVANEKLFF. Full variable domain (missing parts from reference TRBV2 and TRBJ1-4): EPEVTQTPSHQVTQMGQEVILRCVPISNHLYFYWYRQILGQKVEFLVSFYNNEISEKSEIFDDQFSVERPDGSNFTLKIRSTKLEDSAMYFCASRYREVANEKLFFGSGTQLSVL.

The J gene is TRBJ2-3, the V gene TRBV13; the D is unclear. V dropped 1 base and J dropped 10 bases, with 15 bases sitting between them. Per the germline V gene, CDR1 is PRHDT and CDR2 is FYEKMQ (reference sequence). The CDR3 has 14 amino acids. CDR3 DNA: TGTGCCAGCAGCTTAGAGGCCCTGGGTGGCTCGCAGTATTTT. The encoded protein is CASSLEALGGSQYF.

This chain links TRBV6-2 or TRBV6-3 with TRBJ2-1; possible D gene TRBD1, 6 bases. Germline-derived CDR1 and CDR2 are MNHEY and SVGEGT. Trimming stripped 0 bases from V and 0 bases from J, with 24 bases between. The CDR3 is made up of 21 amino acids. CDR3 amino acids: CASSYSISGRGQVSSYNEQFF. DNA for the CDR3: TGTGCCAGCAGTTACTCGATTTCGGGCAGGGGCCAAGTCAGCTCCTACAATGAGCAGTTCTTC.